The 5 T cell receptor beta chains presented below share a single source sample, sequenced in a study of OX40 agonist ivuxolimab in advanced cancers. Clones were read by immunoSEQ multiplex PCR, and TCRdb kept only the in-frame ones, dropping some. The sample includes 65,000 to 90,000 clones, approximately 78% of them seen just once. The material was CD4+ or CD8+ T cells sorted from blood, obtained in a trial of the OX40 agonist ivuxolimab. The origin of the receptors is an adult with an advanced solid tumor such as melanoma, head and neck, liver or kidney cancer.

The chain has TRBV28 and TRBJ2-2, with D uncertain. Trimming shortened V by 2 bases and J by 4 bases, and 2 bases separated the two germline ends. CDR1 is MDHEN, CDR2 SYDVKM, per germline. The CDR3 is made up of 12 amino acids. The CDR3 DNA reads as TGTGCCAGCAGTTTAGGCACCGGGGAGCTGTTTTTT. Translating gives CASSLGTGELFF.

The chain has TRBV28 and TRBJ2-7; D possibly matches TRBD1 or TRBD2 (6 bases each). V was pared by 9 bases and J by 7 bases, with 16 bases between. The CDR3 spans 12 residues. Germline loops: CDR1 MDHEN, CDR2 SYDVKM. CDR3 sequence: CASWGAVGEQYF. In DNA form, the CDR3 reads TGTGCCAGTTGGGGGGCGGTTGGGGAGCAGTACTTC.

V usage is TRBV4-2 and J usage is TRBJ2-7; the match to TRBD2 covers 12 bases. The germline gives CDR1 LGHNA, CDR2 YNFKEQ. The CDR3 sequence is 16 residues long. J was trimmed by 4 bases and V by 4 bases; bases with no gene match: 8. CDR3 sequence reads: CASSPRTSGTEYEQYF. The CDR3 coding sequence is TGTGCCAGCAGCCCACGGACTAGCGGGACGGAGTACGAGCAGTACTTC.

V and J are TRBV4-1 and TRBJ2-4; D might be TRBD2 (6 bases). Trimming cost V 0 bases and J 6 bases, with 15 bases left between them. CDR1 MGHRA and CDR2 YSYEKL come from the germline V gene. The CDR3 extends over 16 amino acids. In nucleotides, the CDR3 is TGCGCCAGCAGCCAAGATTGGGGGGTAGTATCAAACATTCAGTACTTC. As protein: CASSQDWGVVSNIQYF.

This clone was counted only a few times. This chain uses TRBV5-6 with TRBJ2-7; TRBD2 matches 7 bases. The CDR3 runs to 15 residues. Trimming removed 0 bases from V and 1 base from J; junction bases left unmatched: 4. Germline V gene lookup returns CDR1 SGHDT and CDR2 YYEEEE. CDR3 coding DNA: TGTGCCAGCAGCTTGGTTAGCGGGCGTTCCTACGAGCAGTACTTC. Translating gives CASSLVSGRSYEQYF.